The clone carrying this T cell receptor beta chain was observed at least ten times. The 5'RACE template-switching step produced TCR cDNA and added a universal primer site and UMIs. TCRdb reprocessed the 5' RACE reads via MiXCR and lists one record per CDR3 protein. Here the sample spans tens of thousands of distinct CDR3 sequences, under 12% being singletons. These data are taken from a study of T cells after yellow fever vaccination. Whole-study context: For low cell numbers, libraries were made with SMART-Seq v4 Ultra Low Input. Study-wide results and caveats: Reappearance after the booster was seen for most primary-vaccination clones, at 95% to 98% CD4 and around 90% CD8. On re-exposure, the response was weaker but peaked faster, at day 5 versus 15.

This clonotype was sampled from a man younger than 35 who received the YFV17D yellow fever vaccine. The specimen comprised PBMCs, either bulk or a sorted T-cell subset (CD4+, CD8+, memory, or dextramer-sorted; not recorded which), sampled roughly 14 days after the first yellow fever vaccination.

DNA of the CDR3: TGTGCCAGCTCACCTGGCCTTTTGATGGCTAATGAAAAACTGTTTTTT. Translation gives CASSPGLLMANEKLFF. The chain carries TRBV18 and TRBJ1-4; D gene ambiguous. This CDR3 comprises 16 residues. Germline values: CDR1 KGHSH, CDR2 LQKENI. Trimming shortened V by 3 bases and J by 3 bases, and 14 bases separated the two germline ends.